This TCR beta chain was captured in a study of shared clonotypes between healthy human individuals. For the study at large: Per donor, CD8 memory used one plate, CD8 naive used two, CD4 memory used three and CD4 naive used three.

The assay ran at deep level. Sequenced by immunoSEQ multiplex PCR; TCRdb stores in-frame clones only, minus some. The repertoire holds 1,500,000 or so clones, less than 99% seen once, with around 0.38% in the top ten. Sequences were obtained from naive CD4+ T cells sorted from blood. The subset denotes: CD45RA+ positively selected. This TCR came from a man aged 25-45 years in good health.

Written as DNA, the CDR3 is TGTGCCAGCTCACTCCTGGAAACTAGCGGGAGGGCCTCCAATGAGCAGTTCTTC. Translation: CASSLLETSGRASNEQFF. This rearrangement joins TRBV18 to TRBJ2-1; 13 positions agree with TRBD2. The CDR3 contains 18 residues. Germline CDR1 and CDR2: KGHSH and LQKENI. Trimming took 4 bases from V and 6 from J; bases not matched to a gene: 12.